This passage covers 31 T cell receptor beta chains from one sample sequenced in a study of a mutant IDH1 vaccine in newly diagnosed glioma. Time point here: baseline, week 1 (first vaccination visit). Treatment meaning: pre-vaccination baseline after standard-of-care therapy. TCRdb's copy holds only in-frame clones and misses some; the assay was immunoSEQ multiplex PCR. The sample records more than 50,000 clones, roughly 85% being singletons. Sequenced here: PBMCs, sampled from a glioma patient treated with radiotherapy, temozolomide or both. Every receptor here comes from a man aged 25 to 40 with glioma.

In nucleotides, the CDR3 is TGTGCCAGCAGGGGACAGAAAGCTTTCTTT. Translated: CASRGQKAFF. The chain is built from TRBV25-1 and TRBJ1-1; 7 bases map to TRBD1. V shed 6 bases and J 9 bases; nucleotides not matched to a gene: 1. CDR1 MGHDK and CDR2 SYGVNS come from the germline V gene. This CDR3 spans 10 amino acids.

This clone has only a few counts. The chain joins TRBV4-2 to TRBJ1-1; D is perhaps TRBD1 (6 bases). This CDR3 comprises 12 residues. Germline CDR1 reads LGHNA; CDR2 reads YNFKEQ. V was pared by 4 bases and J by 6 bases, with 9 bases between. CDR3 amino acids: CASSPGEAEAFF. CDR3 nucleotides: TGTGCCAGCAGCCCAGGGGAGGCTGAAGCTTTCTTT.

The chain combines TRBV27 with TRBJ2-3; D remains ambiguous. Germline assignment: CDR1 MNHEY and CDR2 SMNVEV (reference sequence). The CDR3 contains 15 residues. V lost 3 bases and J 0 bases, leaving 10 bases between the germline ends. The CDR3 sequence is CASSLAGSSTDTQYF. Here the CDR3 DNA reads TGTGCCAGCAGTTTGGCCGGGTCTAGCACAGATACGCAGTATTTT.

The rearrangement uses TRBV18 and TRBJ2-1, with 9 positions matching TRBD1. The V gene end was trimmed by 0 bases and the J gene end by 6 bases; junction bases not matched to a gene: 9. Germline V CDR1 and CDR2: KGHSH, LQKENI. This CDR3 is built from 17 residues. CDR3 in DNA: TGTGCCAGCTCACCACCGCGGGACAGGGTATTAGGCAATGAGCAGTTCTTC. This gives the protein CASSPPRDRVLGNEQFF.

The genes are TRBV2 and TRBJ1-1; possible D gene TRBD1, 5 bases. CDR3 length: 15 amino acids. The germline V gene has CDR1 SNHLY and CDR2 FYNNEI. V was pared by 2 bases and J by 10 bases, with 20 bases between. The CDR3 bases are TGTGCCAGCAGTGAAATTGCTATTGTGGGGGGGGGAGCTTTCTTT. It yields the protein CASSEIAIVGGGAFF.

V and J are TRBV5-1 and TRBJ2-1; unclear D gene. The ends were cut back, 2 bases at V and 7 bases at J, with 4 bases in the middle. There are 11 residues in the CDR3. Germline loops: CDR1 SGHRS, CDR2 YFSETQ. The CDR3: CASSLGNEQFF. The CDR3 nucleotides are TGCGCCAGCAGCTTAGGTAATGAGCAGTTCTTC.

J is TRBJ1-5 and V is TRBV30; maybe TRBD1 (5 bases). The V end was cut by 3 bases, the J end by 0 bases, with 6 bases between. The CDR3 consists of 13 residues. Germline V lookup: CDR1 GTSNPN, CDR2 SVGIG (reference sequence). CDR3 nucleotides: TGTGCCTGGAGAGGGGATAGCAATCAGCCCCAGCATTTT. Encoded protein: CAWRGDSNQPQHF.

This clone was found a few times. CDR3 sequence (DNA): TGTGCCAGCAGTGCTCAGGGGGATGGCTATGGCTACACCTTC. It is translated as CASSAQGDGYGYTF. This chain connects TRBV6-4 to TRBJ1-2; 7 bases align to TRBD1. The CDR3 extends over 14 amino acids. CDR1 and CDR2 from the germline V gene are MRHNA and SNTAGT. With 4 bases clipped from V and 4 bases from J, the junction kept 6 bases outside the gene matches.

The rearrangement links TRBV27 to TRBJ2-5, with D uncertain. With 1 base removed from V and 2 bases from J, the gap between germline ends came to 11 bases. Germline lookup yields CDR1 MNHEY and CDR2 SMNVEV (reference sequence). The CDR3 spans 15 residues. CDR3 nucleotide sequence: TGTGCCAGCAGTTTATTTGGCGACCTACAAGAGACCCAGTACTTC. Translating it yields CASSLFGDLQETQYF.

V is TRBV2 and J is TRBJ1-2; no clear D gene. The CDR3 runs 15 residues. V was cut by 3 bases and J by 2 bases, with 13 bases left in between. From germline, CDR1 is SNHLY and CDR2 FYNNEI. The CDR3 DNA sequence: TGTGCCAGCAGTGATTTGGTCAAATGGAACTATGGCTACACCTTC. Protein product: CASSDLVKWNYGYTF.

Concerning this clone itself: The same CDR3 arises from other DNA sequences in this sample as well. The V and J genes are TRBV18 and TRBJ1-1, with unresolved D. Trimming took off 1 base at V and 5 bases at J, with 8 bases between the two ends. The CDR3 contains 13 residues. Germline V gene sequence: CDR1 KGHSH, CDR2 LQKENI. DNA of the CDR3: TGTGCCAGCTCACCACAGGAGGGTACTGAAGCTTTCTTT. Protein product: CASSPQEGTEAFF. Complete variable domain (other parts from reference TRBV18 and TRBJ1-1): NAGVMQNPRHLVRRRGQEARLRCSPMKGHSHVYWYRQLPEEGLKFMVYLQKENIIDESGMPKERFSAEFPKEGPSILRIQQVVRGDSAAYFCASSPQEGTEAFFGQGTRLTVV.

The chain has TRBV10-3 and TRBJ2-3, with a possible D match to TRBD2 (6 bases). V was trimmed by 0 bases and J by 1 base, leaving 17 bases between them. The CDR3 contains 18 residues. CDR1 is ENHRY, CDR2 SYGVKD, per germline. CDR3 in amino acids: CAISESWGTRLGTDTQYF. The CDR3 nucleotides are TGTGCCATCAGTGAGTCGTGGGGGACTCGGCTAGGCACAGATACGCAGTATTTT.

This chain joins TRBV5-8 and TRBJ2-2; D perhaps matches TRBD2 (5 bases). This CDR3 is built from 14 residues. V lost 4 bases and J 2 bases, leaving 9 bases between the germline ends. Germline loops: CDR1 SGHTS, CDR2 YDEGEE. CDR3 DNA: TGTGCCAGCAGCCTGAGGGTAAACACCGGGGAGCTGTTTTTT. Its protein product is CASSLRVNTGELFF.

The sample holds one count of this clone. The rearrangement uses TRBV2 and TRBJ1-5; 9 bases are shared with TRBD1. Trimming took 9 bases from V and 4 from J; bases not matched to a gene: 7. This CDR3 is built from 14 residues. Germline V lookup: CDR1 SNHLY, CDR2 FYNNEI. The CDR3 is CAREVGQGNQPQHF. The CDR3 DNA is TGTGCCAGAGAAGTGGGACAGGGAAATCAGCCCCAGCATTTT.

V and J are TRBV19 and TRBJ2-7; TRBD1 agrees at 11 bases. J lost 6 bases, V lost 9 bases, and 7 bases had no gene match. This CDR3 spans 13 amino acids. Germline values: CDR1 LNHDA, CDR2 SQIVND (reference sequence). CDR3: CASQGTGGSEQYF. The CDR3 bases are TGTGCCAGCCAGGGGACAGGGGGGAGCGAGCAGTACTTC.

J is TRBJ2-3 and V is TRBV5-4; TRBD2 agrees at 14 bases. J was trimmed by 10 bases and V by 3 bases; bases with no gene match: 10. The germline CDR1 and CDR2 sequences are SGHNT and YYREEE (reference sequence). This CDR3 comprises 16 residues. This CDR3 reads CASSSEGTSGGAAQYF. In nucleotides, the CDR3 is TGTGCCAGCAGCTCGGAAGGGACTAGCGGGGGAGCGGCGCAGTATTTT.

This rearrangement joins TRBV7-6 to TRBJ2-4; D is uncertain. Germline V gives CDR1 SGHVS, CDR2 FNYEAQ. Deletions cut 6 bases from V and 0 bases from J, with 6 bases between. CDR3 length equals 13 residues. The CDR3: CASSPGAKNIQYF. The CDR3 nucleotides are TGTGCCAGCAGTCCGGGAGCCAAAAACATTCAGTACTTC.

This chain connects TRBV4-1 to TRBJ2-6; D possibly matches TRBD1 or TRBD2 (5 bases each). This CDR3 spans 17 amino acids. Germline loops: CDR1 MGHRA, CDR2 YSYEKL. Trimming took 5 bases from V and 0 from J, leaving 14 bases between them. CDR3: CASSRDYGGSGANVLTF. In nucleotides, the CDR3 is TGCGCCAGCAGCAGGGATTATGGGGGCTCTGGGGCCAACGTCCTGACTTTC.

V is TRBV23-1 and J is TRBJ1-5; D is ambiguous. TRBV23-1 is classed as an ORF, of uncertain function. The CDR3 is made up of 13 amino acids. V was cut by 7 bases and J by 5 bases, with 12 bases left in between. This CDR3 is CASTPRGHQPQHF. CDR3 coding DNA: TGCGCCAGCACTCCCCGTGGCCATCAGCCCCAGCATTTT.

The CDR3 DNA is TGCGCCAGCAGTGGTATTGGGACTGCACTCAATGAGCAGTTCTTC. This gives the protein CASSGIGTALNEQFF. The genes are TRBV10-1 and TRBJ2-1, with TRBD2 as a possible D gene (6 bases). V gave up 4 bases and J gave up 6 bases, with 16 bases separating them. Germline CDR1 and CDR2: WNHNN and SYGVQD (reference sequence). The CDR3 has 15 residues.

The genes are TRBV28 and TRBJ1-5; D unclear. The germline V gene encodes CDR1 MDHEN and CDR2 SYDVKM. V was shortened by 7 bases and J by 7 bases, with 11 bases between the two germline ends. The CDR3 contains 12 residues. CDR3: CASNTPPQPQHF. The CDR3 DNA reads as TGTGCCAGCAACACACCCCCCCAGCCCCAGCATTTT.

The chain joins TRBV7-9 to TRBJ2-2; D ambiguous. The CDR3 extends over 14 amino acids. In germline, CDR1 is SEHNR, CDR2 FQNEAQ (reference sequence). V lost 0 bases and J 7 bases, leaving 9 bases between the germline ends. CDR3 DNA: TGTGCCAGCAGCTTAGCGCGTGGGTTCGGGGAGCTGTTTTTT. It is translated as CASSLARGFGELFF.

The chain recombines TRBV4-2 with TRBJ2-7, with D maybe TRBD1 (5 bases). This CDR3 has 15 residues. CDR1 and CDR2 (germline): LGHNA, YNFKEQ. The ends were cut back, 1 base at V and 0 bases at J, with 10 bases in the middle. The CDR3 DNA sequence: TGTGCCAGCAGCCAAGGGGCAGGGAACTCCTACGAGCAGTACTTC. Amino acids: CASSQGAGNSYEQYF.

CDR3 protein: CASSLVAGKSTEAFF. CDR3 bases: TGTGCCAGCAGCTTGGTCGCCGGAAAAAGTACTGAAGCTTTCTTT. The chain couples TRBV7-2 to TRBJ1-1; D is ambiguous. The V end lost 3 bases, the J end lost 5 bases, and 16 bases lay between the germline ends. Germline lookup yields CDR1 SGHTA and CDR2 FQGNSA. The CDR3 runs 15 residues.

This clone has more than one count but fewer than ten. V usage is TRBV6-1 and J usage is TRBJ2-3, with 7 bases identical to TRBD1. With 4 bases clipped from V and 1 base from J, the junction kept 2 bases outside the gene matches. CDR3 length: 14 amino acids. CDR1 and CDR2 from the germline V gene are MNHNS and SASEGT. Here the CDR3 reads CASSGQGGTDTQYF. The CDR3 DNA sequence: TGTGCCAGCAGTGGACAGGGCGGCACAGATACGCAGTATTTT.

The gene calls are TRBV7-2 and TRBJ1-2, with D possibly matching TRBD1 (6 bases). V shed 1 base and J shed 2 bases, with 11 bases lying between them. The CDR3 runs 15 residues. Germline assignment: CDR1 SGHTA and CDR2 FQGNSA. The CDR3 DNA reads TGTGCCAGCAGCTTAGGGGTGGGGGCAAACTATGGCTACACCTTC. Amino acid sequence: CASSLGVGANYGYTF.

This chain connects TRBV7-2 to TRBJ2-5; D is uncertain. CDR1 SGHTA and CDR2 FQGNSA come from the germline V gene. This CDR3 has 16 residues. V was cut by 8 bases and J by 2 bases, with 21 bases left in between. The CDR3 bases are TGTGCCAGCGGACCCCTGACTCTGGTTTTTCAAGAGACCCAGTACTTC. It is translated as CASGPLTLVFQETQYF. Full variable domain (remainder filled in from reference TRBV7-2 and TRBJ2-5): GAGVSQSPSNKVTEKGKDVELRCDPISGHTALYWYRQSLGQGLEFLIYFQGNSAPDKSGLPSDRFSAERTGGSVSTLTIQRTQQEDSAVYLCASGPLTLVFQETQYFGPGTRLLVL.

CDR3 in amino acids: CASSTGPGGVQPQHF. CDR3 DNA sequence: TGTGCCAGTAGTACGGGGCCAGGGGGCGTTCAGCCCCAGCATTTT. The rearrangement links TRBV19 to TRBJ1-5; 8 bases agree with TRBD1. This CDR3 has 15 amino acids. CDR1 is LNHDA, CDR2 SQIVND, per germline (reference sequence). V lost 4 bases and J lost 6; bases outside the gene matches: 8.

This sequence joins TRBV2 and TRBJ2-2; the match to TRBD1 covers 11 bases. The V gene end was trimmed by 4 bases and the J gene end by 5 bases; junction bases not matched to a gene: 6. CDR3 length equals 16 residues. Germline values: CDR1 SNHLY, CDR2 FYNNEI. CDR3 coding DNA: TGTGCCAGCAGTGGACGGACAGGGGGCGTTACCGGGGAGCTGTTTTTT. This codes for CASSGRTGGVTGELFF.

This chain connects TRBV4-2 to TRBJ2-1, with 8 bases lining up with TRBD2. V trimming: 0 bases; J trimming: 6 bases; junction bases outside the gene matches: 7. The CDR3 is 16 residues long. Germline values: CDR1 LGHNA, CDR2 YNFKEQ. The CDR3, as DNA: TGTGCCAGCAGCCAAGATGTACTAGCGGCCGCCAATGAGCAGTTCTTC. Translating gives CASSQDVLAAANEQFF.

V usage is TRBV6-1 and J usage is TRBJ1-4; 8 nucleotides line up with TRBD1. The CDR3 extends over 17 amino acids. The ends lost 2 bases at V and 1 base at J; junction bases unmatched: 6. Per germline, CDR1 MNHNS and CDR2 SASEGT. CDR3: CASSESLRGRTNEKLFF. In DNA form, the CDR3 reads TGTGCCAGCAGTGAATCCCTCAGGGGGCGAACTAATGAAAAACTGTTTTTT.